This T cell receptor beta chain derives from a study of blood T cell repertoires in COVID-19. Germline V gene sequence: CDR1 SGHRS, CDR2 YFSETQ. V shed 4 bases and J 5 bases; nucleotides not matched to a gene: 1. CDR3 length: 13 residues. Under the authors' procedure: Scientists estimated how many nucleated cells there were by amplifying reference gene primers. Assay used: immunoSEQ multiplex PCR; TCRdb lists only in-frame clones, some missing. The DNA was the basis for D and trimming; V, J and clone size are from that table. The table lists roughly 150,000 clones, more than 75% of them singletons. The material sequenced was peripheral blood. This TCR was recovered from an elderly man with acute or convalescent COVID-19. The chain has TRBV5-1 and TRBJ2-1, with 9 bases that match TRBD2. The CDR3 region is CASSRTSDNEQFF. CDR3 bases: TGCGCCAGCAGCCGGACTAGCGACAATGAGCAGTTCTTC.